Listed below are T cell receptor beta chains from one sample, sequenced in a study of blood T cell repertoires in COVID-19. Data came from immunoSEQ multiplex PCR; TCRdb stores just in-frame clones and leaves some out. The sample consists of over 130,000 clones, almost 85% of them appearing once. Sequencing used PBMCs or T cells enriched from blood (not recorded which). Receptors were obtained from a woman between 50 and 59 years old with acute COVID-19. Both conserved end residues are part of each CDR3. D genes are given only for firm matches. Clone size is given for some rows only: seen once, a few or many times, or a class if the clone is expanded.

d_gene,j_gene,abundance,v_gene,CDR3aa,CDR3nt
TRBD1,TRBJ1-3,NA,TRBV7-9,CASSLVRGRSGNTIYF,TGTGCCAGCAGCTTGGTCAGGGGGCGTTCTGGAAACACCATATATTTT
NA,TRBJ2-1,NA,TRBV7-3,CASSLSLGSSYNEQFF,TGTGCCAGCAGCTTAAGTCTAGGGAGCTCCTACAATGAGCAGTTCTTC
NA,TRBJ2-3,NA,TRBV7-8,CASSLASFVSGVKYF,TGTGCCAGCAGCTTAGCGTCGTTTGTGTCAGGGGTGAAGTATTTT
NA,TRBJ1-2,once,TRBV14,CASSPGRGYTF,TGTGCCAGCAGCCCCGGGAGGGGCTACACCTTC
TRBD2,TRBJ2-1,NA,TRBV7-3,CASSQTSGGANEQFF,TGTGCCAGCAGCCAAACTAGCGGAGGGGCCAATGAGCAGTTCTTC
TRBD2,TRBJ2-7,NA,TRBV6-2/TRBV6-3,CASSYGLAGFYEQYF,TGTGCCAGCAGTTACGGACTAGCGGGTTTCTACGAGCAGTACTTC
NA,TRBJ2-7,NA,TRBV3-1/TRBV3-2,CASSPQGYEQYF,TGTGCCAGCAGCCCACAGGGTTACGAGCAGTACTTC
TRBD2,TRBJ2-3,NA,TRBV6-5,CASSLAGTQYF,TGTGCCAGCAGTTTAGCGGGCACGCAGTATTTT
TRBD1,TRBJ1-4,NA,TRBV7-2,CASSPGQAYEKLFF,TGTGCCAGCAGCCCGGGACAGGCGTATGAAAAACTGTTTTTT
NA,TRBJ1-1,NA,TRBV12-5,CASGPSSGWTEAFF,TGTGCTAGTGGTCCTAGTAGCGGGTGGACTGAAGCTTTCTTT
NA,TRBJ2-3,NA,TRBV15,CATSREKRGTDTQYF,TGTGCCACCAGCAGAGAGAAGCGGGGCACAGATACGCAGTATTTT
TRBD1,TRBJ1-5,few,TRBV6-2/TRBV6-3,CASSIPGTGGNQPQHF,TGTGCCAGCAGTATACCCGGGACAGGGGGCAATCAGCCCCAGCATTTT
NA,TRBJ2-2,NA,TRBV7-3,CASSPTAGLFTGELFF,TGTGCCAGCAGCCCCACCGCAGGGTTGTTCACCGGGGAGCTGTTTTTT
TRBD1,TRBJ1-1,NA,TRBV5-3,CARSLNGRDRENTEAFF,TGTGCCAGAAGCTTGAATGGCCGCGACAGGGAGAACACTGAAGCTTTCTTT
TRBD1,TRBJ1-2,NA,TRBV18,CASSSDRDYGYTF,TGTGCCAGCTCATCAGACAGGGACTATGGCTACACCTTC
TRBD1,TRBJ2-4,NA,TRBV15,CATSRDRDRVNIQYF,TGTGCCACCAGCAGAGATCGTGACAGGGTCAACATTCAGTACTTC
NA,TRBJ2-7,NA,TRBV2,CASREHTGTRYEQYF,TGTGCCAGCAGAGAACACACCGGGACTCGATACGAGCAGTACTTC
NA,TRBJ2-3,NA,TRBV12-3/TRBV12-4,CASSGTGLITQYF,TGTGCCAGCAGCGGTACAGGGTTAATTACGCAGTATTTT
TRBD1,TRBJ1-4,many,TRBV15,CATSRGQGNEKLFF,TGTGCCACCAGCAGAGGACAGGGGAATGAAAAACTGTTTTTT
NA,TRBJ1-2,NA,TRBV11-2,CASSLDLYGYTF,TGTGCCAGCAGCTTAGATTTATATGGCTACACCTTC
TRBD1,TRBJ1-3,NA,TRBV19,CASSIITGEMRNTIYF,TGTGCCAGTAGTATAATCACAGGGGAGATGAGAAACACCATATATTTT
NA,TRBJ2-2,NA,TRBV12-3/TRBV12-4,CASTALGTGELFF,TGTGCCAGCACCGCCCTAGGCACCGGGGAGCTGTTTTTT
TRBD2,TRBJ2-7,NA,TRBV27,CASSLGLAGSYEQYF,TGTGCCAGCAGTTTAGGACTAGCGGGATCCTACGAGCAGTACTTC
NA,TRBJ2-1,NA,TRBV21-1,CASSKERTGTKGYEQFF,TGTGCCAGCAGCAAAGAGCGAACAGGGACGAAAGGCTATGAGCAGTTCTTC